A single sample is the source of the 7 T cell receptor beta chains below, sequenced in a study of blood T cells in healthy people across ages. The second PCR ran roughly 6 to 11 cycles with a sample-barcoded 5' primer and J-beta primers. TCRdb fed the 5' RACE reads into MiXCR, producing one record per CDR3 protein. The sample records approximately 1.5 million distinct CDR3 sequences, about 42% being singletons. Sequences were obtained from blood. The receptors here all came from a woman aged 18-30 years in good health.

The CDR3 DNA reads as TGTGCCCACCAAGGGGGGTACGAGCAGTACTTC. Translated: CAHQGGYEQYF. The chain is built from TRBV30 and TRBJ2-7; D tentatively fits TRBD1 or TRBD2 (6 bases each). V lost 8 bases and J lost 4, with 12 bases in between. The germline gives CDR1 GTSNPN, CDR2 SVGIG (reference sequence). This CDR3 is built from 11 residues.

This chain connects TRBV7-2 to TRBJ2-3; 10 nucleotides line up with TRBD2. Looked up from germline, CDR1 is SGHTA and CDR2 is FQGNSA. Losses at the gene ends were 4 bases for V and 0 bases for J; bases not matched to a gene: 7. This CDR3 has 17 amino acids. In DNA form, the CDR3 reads TGTGCCAGCAGCTCACTAGCGGGGTGGACTAGCACAGATACGCAGTATTTT. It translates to CASSSLAGWTSTDTQYF.

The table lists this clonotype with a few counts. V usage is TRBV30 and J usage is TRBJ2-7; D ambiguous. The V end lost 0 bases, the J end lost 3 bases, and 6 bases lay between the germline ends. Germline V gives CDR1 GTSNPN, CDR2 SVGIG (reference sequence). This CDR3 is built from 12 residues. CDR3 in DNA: TGTGCCTGGAGTGTAGGTGGCTACGAGCAGTACTTC. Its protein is CAWSVGGYEQYF.

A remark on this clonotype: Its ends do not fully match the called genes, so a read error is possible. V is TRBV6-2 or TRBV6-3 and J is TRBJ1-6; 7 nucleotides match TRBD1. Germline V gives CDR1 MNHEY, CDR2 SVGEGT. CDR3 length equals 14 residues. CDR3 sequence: CAGSYSTGSSPLHF. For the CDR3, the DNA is TGTGCCGGCAGTTACTCGACAGGGTCTTCACCCCTCCACTTT.

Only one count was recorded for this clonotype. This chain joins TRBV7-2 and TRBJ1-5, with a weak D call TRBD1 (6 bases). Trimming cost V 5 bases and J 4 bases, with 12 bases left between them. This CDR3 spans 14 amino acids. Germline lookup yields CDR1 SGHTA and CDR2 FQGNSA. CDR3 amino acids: CASSDRTPNQPQHF. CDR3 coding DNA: TGTGCCAGCAGCGACAGGACTCCAAATCAGCCCCAGCATTTT.

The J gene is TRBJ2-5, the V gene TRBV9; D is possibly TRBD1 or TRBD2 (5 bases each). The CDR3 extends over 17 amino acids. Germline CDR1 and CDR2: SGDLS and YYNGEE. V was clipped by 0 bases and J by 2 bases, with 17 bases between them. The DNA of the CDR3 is TGTGCCAGCAGCGTAGCGAATGGGGGATCCCCACAAGAGACCCAGTACTTC. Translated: CASSVANGGSPQETQYF. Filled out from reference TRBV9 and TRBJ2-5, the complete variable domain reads DSGVTQTPKHLITATGQRVTLRCSPRSGDLSVYWYQQSLDQGLQFLIQYYNGEERAKGNILERFSAQQFPDLHSELNLSSLELGDSALYFCASSVANGGSPQETQYFGPGTRLLVL.

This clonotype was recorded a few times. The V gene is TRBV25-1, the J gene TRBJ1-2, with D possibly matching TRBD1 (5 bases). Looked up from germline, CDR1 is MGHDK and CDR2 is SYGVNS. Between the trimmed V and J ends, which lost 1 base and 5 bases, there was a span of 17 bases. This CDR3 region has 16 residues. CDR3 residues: CASSESQGAGSYGYTF. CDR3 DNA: TGTGCCAGCAGTGAATCCCAAGGGGCAGGGTCTTATGGCTACACCTTC.